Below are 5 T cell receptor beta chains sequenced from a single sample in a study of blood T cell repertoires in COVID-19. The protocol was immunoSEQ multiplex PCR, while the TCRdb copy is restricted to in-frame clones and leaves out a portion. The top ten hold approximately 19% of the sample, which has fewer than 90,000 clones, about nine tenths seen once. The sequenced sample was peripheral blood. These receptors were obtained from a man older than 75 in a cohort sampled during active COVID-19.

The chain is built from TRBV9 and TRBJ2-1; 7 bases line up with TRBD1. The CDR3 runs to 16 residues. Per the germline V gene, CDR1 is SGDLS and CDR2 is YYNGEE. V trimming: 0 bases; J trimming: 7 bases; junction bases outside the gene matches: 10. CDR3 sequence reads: CASSVGRGGRRNEQFF. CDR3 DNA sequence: TGTGCCAGCAGCGTAGGGCGAGGGGGCCGTAGGAATGAGCAGTTCTTC.

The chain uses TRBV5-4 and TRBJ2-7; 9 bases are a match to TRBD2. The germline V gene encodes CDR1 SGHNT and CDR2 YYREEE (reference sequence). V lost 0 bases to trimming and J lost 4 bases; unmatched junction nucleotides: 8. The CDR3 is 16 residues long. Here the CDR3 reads CASSLVAASGAYEQYF. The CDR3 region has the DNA TGTGCCAGCAGCTTGGTGGCCGCTAGCGGGGCGTACGAGCAGTACTTC.

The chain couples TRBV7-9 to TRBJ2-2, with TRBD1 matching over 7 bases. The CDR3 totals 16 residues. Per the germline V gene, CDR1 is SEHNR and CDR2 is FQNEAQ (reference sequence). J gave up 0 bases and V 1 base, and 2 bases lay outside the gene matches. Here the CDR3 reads CASSLVGQPNTGELFF. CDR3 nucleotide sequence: TGTGCCAGCAGCTTAGTGGGACAGCCGAACACCGGGGAGCTGTTTTTT.

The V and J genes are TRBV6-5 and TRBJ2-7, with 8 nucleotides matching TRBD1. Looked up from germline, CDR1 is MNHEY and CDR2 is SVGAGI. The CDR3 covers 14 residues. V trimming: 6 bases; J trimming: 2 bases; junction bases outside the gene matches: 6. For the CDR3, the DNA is TGTGCCAGCAGAGGATCGGACAGGGCCTACGAGCAGTACTTC. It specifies CASRGSDRAYEQYF.

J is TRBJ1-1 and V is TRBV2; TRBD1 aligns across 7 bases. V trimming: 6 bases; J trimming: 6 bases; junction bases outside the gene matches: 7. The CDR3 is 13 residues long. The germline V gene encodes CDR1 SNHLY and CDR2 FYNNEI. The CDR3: CASRIGTVPEAFF. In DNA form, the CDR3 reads TGTGCCAGCAGAATCGGGACAGTTCCTGAAGCTTTCTTT.